Listed here is a single TCR beta chain. Trimming took off 6 bases at V and 2 bases at J, with 8 bases between the two ends. Per germline, CDR1 SNHLY and CDR2 FYNNEI. The CDR3 is 12 residues long. Naive CD4 T cells were sorted as CD45RO-negative, CD62L-positive. Some clones are missing from TCRdb's copy, which holds only in-frame ones; the method was immunoSEQ multiplex PCR. The sample yields 60,000 to 95,000 clones, 92% seen once. These data are taken from a study of human versus mouse CDR3 diversity and MHC coevolution. Study background: Samples had between about 0.6 x 10^7 and 1.8 x 10^7 valid reads.

The sequenced sample was naive CD4+ T cells from blood. Stated subset: CD45RO-negative CD62L-positive naive CD4 T cells. The TCR sequence derives from a person aged 30 to 69 in good health. The V call is TRBV2, the J call TRBJ2-7; D gene unclear. CDR3 sequence: CASRPVTYEQYF. The CDR3 DNA follows: TGTGCCAGCAGACCGGTGACCTACGAGCAGTACTTC.